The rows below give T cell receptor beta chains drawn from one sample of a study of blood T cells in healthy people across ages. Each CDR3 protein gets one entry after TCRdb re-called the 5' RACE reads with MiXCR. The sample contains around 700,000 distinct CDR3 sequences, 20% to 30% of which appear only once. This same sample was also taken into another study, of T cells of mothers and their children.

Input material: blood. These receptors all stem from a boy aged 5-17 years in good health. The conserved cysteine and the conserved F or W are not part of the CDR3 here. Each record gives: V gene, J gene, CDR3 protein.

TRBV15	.	ATSRSGGRFDEQF
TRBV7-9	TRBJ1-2	ASSYVGDTNYGYT
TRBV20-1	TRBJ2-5	SARAGRDSETQY
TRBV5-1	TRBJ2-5	ASSLLRQTQY
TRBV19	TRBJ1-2	ASTTRAAANYGYT
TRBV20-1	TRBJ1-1	SARHDPRRNTEAF
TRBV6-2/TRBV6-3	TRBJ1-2	ASSDPAQPANYGYT
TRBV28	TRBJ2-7	ASRTFGQGRGSYEQY
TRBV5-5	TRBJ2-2	ASSEYDRIANTGELF
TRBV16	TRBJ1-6	ASSPNDPWGYNSPLH
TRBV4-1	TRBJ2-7	ASSQDPEGRGQY
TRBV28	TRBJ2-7	ASSLLGQSYEQY
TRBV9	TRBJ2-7	ASSVGANSYEQY
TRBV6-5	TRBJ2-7	ASSYSNSGNEQY
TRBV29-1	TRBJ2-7	SVSAFYEQY
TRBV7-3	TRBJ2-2	ARSLISGRLSGELF
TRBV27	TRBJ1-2	ASPSSYPRGYGYT
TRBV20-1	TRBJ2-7	SASSGREQY
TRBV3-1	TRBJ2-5	ASSQRGVAETQY
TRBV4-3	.	ASSAGAGDYPYEQY
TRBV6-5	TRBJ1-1	ASSYAPGTGTEAF
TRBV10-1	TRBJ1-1	AGSESTGPTEAF
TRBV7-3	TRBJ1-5	ASSWGDGQPQH
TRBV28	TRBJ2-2	ASSESKVASGELF
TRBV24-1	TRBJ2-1	ATSGDYPYNEQF
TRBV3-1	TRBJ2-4	ASSQVPGAGNIQY
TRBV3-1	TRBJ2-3	ASRGEPDTQY
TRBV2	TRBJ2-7	ASSTSSGGPYEQY
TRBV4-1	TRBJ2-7	ASSQGSMRQYEQY
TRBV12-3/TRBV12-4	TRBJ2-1	ASSPDYNEQF
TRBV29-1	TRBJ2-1	SVLLSGGEQF
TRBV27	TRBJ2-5	ASSSRDRGSETQY
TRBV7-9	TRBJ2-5	ASSSIRTFQETQY
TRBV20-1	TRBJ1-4	SARDQGVTNEKLF
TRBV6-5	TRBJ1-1	ATLYGTGNTEAF
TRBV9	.	ASSLQRGYNEQF
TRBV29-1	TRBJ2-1	SYTTDRGPGNEQF
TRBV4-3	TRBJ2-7	ASSQDRTPWNEQY
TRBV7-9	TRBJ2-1	ASNDPGGSYNEQF
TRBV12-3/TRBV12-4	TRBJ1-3	ASSLIGDGNTIY
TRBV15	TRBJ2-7	ATSRDLGDAYEQY
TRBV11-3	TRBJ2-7	ASSSRQDPTYEQY
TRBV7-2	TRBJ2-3	ASSLPSDTQY
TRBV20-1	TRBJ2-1	SARDERTPYNEQF
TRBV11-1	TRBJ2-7	ASSPEAGGSYEQY
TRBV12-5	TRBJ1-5	ASGSDGNQPQH
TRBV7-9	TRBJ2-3	ASSLGTSRESDTQY
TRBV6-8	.	ASSYLSGICYEQY
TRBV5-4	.	ASSRAENFGAGGQNEQF
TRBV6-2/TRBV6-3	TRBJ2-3	ASSYQPQTSGGGDTQY
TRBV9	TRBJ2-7	ASSVGLSSYEQY
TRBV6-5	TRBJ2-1	ASSNALGDEQF
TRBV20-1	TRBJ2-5	SALRSSEETQY
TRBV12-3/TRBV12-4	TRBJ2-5	ASSLSSAAQY
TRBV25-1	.	ASSDLEGRWHEQY
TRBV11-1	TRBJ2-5	ASGVGVQETQY
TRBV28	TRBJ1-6	ASSPLRASPLH